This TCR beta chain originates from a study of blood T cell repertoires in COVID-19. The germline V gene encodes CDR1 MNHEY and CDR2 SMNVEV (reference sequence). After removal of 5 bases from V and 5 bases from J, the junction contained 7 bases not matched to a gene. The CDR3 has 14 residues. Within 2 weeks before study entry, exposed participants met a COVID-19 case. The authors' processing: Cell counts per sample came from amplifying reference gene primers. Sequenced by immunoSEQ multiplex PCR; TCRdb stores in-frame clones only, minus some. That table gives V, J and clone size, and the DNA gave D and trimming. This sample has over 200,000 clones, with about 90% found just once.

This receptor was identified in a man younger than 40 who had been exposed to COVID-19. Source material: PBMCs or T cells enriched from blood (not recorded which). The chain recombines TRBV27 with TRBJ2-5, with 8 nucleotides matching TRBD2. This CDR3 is CASSIQRGWETQYF. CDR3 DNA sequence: TGTGCCAGCAGTATCCAGCGGGGGTGGGAGACCCAGTACTTC.